This T cell receptor (beta chain) emerged from a study of identical twins. General study findings and limits: Models underestimated how often monozygotic twins shared out-of-frame TCR alpha. Twins' surplus sharing was weaker for beta out-of-frame sequences.

This CDR3 has 14 amino acids. V was pared by 3 bases and J by 4 bases, with 9 bases between. Germline-derived CDR1 and CDR2 are MGHDK and SYGVNS. One entry per CDR3 protein results from TCRdb running MiXCR on the 5' RACE reads. The table lists about 900,000 distinct CDR3 sequences, around 12% of them singletons. Only a few counts were recorded for this clonotype. Its antigen is currently unknown. This sample was also put to use in a study of yellow fever vaccine responses in identical twins.

V gene TRBV25-1 combines with J gene TRBJ2-2; tentatively, D is TRBD2 (5 bases). This sequence originates from a woman between 18 and 29 years old in good health. Sequencing used PBMCs. The CDR3 DNA is TGTGCCAGCAGTGAGGCGGGTTTCACCGGGGAGCTGTTTTTT. It translates to CASSEAGFTGELFF.